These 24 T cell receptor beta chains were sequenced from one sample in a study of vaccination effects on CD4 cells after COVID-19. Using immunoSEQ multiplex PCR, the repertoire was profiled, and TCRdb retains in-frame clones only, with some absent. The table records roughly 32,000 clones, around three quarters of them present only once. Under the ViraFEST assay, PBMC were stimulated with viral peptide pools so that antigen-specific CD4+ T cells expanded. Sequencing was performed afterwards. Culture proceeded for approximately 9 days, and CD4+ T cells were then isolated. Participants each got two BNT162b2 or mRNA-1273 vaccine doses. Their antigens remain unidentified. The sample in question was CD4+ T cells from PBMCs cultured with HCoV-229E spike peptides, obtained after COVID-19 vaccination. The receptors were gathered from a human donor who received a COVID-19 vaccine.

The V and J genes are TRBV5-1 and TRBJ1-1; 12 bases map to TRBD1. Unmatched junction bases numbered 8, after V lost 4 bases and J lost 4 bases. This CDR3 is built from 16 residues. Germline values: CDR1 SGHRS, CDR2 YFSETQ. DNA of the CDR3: TGCGCCAGCAGCCCAGGGGACAGGGGGCGCGGCACTGAAGCTTTCTTT. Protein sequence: CASSPGDRGRGTEAFF.

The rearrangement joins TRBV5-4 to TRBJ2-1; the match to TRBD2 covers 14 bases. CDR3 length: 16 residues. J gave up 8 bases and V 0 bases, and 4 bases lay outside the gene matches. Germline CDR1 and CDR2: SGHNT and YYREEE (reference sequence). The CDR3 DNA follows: TGTGCCAGCAGCTTGGGGGGGACTAGCGGGAGCTATGAGCAGTTCTTC. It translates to CASSLGGTSGSYEQFF.

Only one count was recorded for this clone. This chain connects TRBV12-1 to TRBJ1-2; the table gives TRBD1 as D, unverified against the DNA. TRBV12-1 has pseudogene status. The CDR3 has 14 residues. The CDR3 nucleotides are TGTGCCAGCAGCCCATGGACAGGCCCCTATGGCTACACCTTC. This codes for CASSPWTGPYGYTF.

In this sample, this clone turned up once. The CDR3 region is CSVEGIQGAEAFF. The CDR3 region has the DNA TGCAGCGTTGAAGGAATCCAGGGGGCTGAAGCTTTCTTT. The rearrangement uses TRBV29-1 and TRBJ1-1; 7 nucleotides agree with TRBD1. Trimming cost V 1 base and J 6 bases; bases outside gene matches: 5. This CDR3 is 13 amino acids long. Germline V CDR1 and CDR2: SQVTM, ANQGSEA.

CDR3 sequence: CASSQEGNYGYTF. The CDR3 DNA reads TGTGCCAGCAGCCAAGAAGGGAACTATGGCTACACCTTC. The V gene is TRBV3-1 (or the pseudogene TRBV3-2), the J gene TRBJ1-2; D is uncertain. This CDR3 spans 13 amino acids. The ends were cut back, 0 bases at V and 2 bases at J, with 4 bases in the middle. The germline V gene has CDR1 LGHDT and CDR2 YNNKEL (reference sequence).

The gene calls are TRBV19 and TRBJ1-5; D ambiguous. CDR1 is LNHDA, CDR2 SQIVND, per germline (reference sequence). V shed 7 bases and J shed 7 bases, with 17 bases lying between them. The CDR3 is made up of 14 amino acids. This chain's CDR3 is CASTTDRGRQPQHF. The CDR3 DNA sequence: TGTGCCAGTACCACGGATCGAGGAAGGCAGCCCCAGCATTTT.

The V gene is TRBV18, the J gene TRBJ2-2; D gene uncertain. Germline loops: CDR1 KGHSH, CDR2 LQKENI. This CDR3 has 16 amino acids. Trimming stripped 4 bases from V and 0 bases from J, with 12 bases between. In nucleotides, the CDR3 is TGTGCCAGCTCACTTACAAAGATATCGAACACCGGGGAGCTGTTTTTT. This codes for CASSLTKISNTGELFF.

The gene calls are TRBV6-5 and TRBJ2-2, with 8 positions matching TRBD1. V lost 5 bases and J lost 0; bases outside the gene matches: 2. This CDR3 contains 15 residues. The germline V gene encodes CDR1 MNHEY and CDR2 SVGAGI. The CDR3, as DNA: TGTGCCAGCAGTCGGACAGGGACGAACACCGGGGAGCTGTTTTTT. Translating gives CASSRTGTNTGELFF.

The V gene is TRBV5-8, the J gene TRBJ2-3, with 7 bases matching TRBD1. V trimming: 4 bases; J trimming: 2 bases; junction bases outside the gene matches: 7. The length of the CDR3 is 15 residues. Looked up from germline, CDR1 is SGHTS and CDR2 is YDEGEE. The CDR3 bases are TGTGCCAGCAGCGTGACACAGGGGTTCACAGATACGCAGTATTTT. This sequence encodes CASSVTQGFTDTQYF.

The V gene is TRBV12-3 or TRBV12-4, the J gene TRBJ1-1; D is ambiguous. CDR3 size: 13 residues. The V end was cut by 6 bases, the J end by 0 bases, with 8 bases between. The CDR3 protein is CASSPTLNTEAFF. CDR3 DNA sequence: TGTGCCAGCAGCCCTACATTGAACACTGAAGCTTTCTTT.

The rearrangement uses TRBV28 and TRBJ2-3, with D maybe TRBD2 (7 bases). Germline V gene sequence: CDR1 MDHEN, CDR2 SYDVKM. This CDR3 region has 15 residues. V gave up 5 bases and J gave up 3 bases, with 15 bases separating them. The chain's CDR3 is CASSTRGGGTDTQYF. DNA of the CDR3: TGTGCCAGCAGTACCCGCGGGGGCGGGACAGATACGCAGTATTTT.

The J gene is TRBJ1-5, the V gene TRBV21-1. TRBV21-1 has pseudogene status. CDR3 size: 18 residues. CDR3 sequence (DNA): TGTGCCAGCAGCAAAAAGGCCGGGGACGAAGTTGGCAATCAGCCCCAGCATTTT. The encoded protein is CASSKKAGDEVGNQPQHF.

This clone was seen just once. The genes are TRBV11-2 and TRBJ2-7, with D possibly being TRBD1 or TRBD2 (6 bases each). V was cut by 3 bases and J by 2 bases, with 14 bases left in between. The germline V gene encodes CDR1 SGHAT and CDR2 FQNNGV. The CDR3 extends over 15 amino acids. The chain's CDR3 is CASSFQSGAPYEQYF. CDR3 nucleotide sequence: TGTGCCAGCAGCTTTCAGTCGGGGGCCCCCTACGAGCAGTACTTC.

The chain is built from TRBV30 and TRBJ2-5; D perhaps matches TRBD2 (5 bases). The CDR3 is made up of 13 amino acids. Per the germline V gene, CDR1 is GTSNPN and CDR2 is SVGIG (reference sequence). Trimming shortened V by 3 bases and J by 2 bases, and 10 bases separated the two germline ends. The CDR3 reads CAWSLRRQETQYF. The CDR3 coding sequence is TGTGCCTGGAGCCTCCGGAGGCAAGAGACCCAGTACTTC.

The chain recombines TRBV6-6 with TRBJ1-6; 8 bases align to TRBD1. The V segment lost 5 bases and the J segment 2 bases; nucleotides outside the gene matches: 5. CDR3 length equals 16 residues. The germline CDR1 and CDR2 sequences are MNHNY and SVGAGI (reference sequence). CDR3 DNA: TGTGCCAGCAGTCCCCGACAGGGGACCTATAATTCACCCCTCCACTTT. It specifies CASSPRQGTYNSPLHF.

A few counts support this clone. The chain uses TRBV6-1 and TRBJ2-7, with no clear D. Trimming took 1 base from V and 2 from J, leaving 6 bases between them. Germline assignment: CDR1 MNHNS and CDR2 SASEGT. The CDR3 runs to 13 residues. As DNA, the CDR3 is TGTGCCAGCAGTGAAGGACTTCCCTACGAGCAGTACTTC. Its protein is CASSEGLPYEQYF.

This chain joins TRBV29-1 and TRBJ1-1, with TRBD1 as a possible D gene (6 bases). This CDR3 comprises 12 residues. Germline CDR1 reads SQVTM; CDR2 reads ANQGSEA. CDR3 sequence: CRAGQQNTEAFF. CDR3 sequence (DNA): TGCAGAGCGGGACAACAGAACACTGAAGCTTTCTTT.

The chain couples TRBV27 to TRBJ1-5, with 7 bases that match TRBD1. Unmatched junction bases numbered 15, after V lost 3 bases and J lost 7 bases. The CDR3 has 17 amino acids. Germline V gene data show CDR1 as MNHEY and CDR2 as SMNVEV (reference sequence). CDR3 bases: TGTGCCAGCAGTTTGGGGTCGGGACAGAGGTTTTCCCAGCCCCAGCATTTT. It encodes CASSLGSGQRFSQPQHF.

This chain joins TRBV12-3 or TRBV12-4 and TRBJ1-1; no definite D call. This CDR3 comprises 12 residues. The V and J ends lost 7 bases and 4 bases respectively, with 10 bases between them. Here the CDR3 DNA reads TGTGCCAGCATAGGCCGGACCACTGAAGCTTTCTTT. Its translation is CASIGRTTEAFF.

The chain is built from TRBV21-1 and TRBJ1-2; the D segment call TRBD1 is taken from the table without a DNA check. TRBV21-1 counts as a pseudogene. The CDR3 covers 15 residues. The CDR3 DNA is TGTGCCAGCAGCAAACGTAGAGGGGGCAACTATGGCTACACCTTC. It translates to CASSKRRGGNYGYTF.

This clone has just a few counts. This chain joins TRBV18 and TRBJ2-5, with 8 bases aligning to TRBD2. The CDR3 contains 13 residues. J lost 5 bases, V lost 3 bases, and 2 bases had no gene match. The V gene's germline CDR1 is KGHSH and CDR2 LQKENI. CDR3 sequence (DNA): TGTGCCAGCTCACCCTCTAGCGGGGAGACCCAGTACTTC. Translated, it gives CASSPSSGETQYF.

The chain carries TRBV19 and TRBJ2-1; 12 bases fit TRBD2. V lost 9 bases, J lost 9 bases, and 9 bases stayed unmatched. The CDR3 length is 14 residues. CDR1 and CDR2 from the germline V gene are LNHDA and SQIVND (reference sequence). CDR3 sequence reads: CASRLAGVSGEQFF. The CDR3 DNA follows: TGTGCCAGCAGACTAGCGGGAGTATCAGGTGAGCAGTTCTTC. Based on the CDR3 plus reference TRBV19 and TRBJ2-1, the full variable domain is DGGITQSPKYLFRKEGQNVTLSCEQNLNHDAMYWYRQDPGQGLRLIYYSQIVNDFQKGDIAEGYSVSREKKESFPLTVTSAQKNPTAFYLCASRLAGVSGEQFFGPGTRLTVL.

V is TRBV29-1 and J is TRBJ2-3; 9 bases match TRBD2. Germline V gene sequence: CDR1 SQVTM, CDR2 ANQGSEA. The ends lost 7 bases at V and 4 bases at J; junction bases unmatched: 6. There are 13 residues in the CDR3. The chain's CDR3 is CSGSGTSPDTQYF. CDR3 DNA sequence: TGCAGCGGATCCGGGACTAGCCCAGATACGCAGTATTTT.

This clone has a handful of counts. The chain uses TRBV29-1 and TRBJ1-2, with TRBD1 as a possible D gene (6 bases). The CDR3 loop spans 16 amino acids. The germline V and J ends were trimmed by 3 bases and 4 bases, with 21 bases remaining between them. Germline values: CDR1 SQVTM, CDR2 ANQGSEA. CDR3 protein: CSVDPQGSTSSYGYTF. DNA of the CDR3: TGCAGCGTTGACCCACAGGGTTCCACTTCCAGCTATGGCTACACCTTC.